This TCR beta chain was obtained from a study of cytomegalovirus exposure and HLA in healthy donors. Notes on the study in general: It was reported that TCR beta sequences correctly inferred the HLA-A and HLA-B alleles for most subjects. Later on, a genetic analysis was performed. It linked a missense variant in DCLRE1C with V- and J-gene trimming of TCR beta. In a later analysis, an Asian-associated ancestry cluster reportedly showed fewer N-insertions than the approximately 610-donor mean.

Concerning this clone itself: Its antigen is as yet unknown.

In germline, CDR1 is SGHRS, CDR2 YFSETQ. This CDR3 has 14 residues. V was trimmed by 0 bases and J by 6 bases, leaving 13 bases between them. The PCR had 60 Vbeta and 13 Jbeta primers. TCRdb's copy holds only in-frame clones and misses some; the assay was immunoSEQ multiplex PCR. This table lists over 100,000 clones. The sample consisted of PBMCs. This receptor was identified in a man in his forties in good health and CMV-seropositive. The V gene is TRBV5-1, the J gene TRBJ2-7; tentatively, D is TRBD1 (7 bases). As DNA, the CDR3 is TGCGCCAGCAGCTTGGAAGGTCAGGGGGGCGAGCAGTACTTC. Translating gives CASSLEGQGGEQYF.